This entry features one T cell receptor beta chain sequence. Primers included in the PCR were 60 Vbeta and 13 Jbeta primers. Here immunoSEQ multiplex PCR was the method, and the copy in TCRdb shows in-frame clones only, minus some. The sample contains about 130,000 clones, about 74% of which appear only once. The CDR3 extends over 15 amino acids. With V trimmed by 6 bases and J by 0 bases, 1 base remained unmatched. Germline CDR1 ENHRY, CDR2 SYGVKD. The sample comes from a study of cytomegalovirus exposure and HLA in healthy donors. Sample: PBMCs. This chain uses TRBV10-3 with TRBJ2-1; 11 positions agree with TRBD2. The TCR comes from a woman aged 55-70 years in good health and CMV-seronegative. In nucleotides, the CDR3 is TGTGCCATCAGGACTAGCGGGAACTCCTACAATGAGCAGTTCTTC. It specifies CAIRTSGNSYNEQFF.